This T cell receptor (beta chain) was captured in a study of blood T cell repertoires in COVID-19. Whole-study context: The United States, Italy and Spain provided the acute and convalescent COVID-19 samples.

Original processing methods: Using reference gene primer amplification, nucleated cell counts were estimated. Data came from immunoSEQ multiplex PCR; TCRdb stores just in-frame clones and leaves some out. V, J and clone size are those of that table, while D and trimming were read from the DNA. This repertoire shows roughly 260,000 clones, about 89% found once; its top ten account for roughly 2.6%. Participant-given clinical history determined each cohort assignment. Donors in Cohort 3 counted as recovered after two negative PCRs, clearance, or symptom resolution. The sequence derives from a woman younger than 30 who had recovered from COVID-19. Specimen: PBMCs or T cells enriched from blood (not recorded which).

The CDR3 protein is CASSLSGSTDTQYF. Here the CDR3 DNA reads TGTGCCAGCAGTTTAAGCGGGAGCACAGATACGCAGTATTTT. This chain uses TRBV28 with TRBJ2-3, with D perhaps matching TRBD2 (6 bases). Trimming took 2 bases from V and 0 from J, leaving 6 bases between them. Looked up from germline, CDR1 is MDHEN and CDR2 is SYDVKM. The length of the CDR3 is 14 residues.